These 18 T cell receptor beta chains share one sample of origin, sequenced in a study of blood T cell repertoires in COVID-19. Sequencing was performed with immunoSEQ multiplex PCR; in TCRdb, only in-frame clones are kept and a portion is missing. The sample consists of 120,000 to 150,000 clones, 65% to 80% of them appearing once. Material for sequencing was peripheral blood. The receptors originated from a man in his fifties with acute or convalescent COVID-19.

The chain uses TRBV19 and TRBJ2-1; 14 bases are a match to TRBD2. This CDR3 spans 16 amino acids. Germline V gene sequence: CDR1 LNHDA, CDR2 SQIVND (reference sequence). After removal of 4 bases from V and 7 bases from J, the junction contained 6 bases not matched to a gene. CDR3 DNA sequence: TGTGCCAGTAGTAAGACTAGCGGGGGGGCGAGAAATGAGCAGTTCTTC. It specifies CASSKTSGGARNEQFF.

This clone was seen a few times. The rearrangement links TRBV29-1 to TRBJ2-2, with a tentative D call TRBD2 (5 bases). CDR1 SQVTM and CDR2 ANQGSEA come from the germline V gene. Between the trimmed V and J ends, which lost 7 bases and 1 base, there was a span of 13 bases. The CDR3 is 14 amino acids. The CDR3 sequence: CSAPDSRNTGELFF. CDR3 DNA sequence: TGCAGCGCCCCGGACTCCCGGAACACCGGGGAGCTGTTTTTT.

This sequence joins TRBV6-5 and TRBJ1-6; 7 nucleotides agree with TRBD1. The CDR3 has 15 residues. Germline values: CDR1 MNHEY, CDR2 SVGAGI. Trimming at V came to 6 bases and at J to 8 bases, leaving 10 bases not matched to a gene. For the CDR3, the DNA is TGTGCCAGCAGCGGGCCGGGACAGCCTTATTCACCCCTCCACTTT. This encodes CASSGPGQPYSPLHF.

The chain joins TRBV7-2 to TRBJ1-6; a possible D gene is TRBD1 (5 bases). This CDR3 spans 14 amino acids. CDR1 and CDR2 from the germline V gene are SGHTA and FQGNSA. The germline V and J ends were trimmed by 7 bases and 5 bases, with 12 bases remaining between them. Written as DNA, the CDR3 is TGTGCCAGCAAAGCCGACAGCAATAATTCACCCCTCCACTTT. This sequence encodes CASKADSNNSPLHF.

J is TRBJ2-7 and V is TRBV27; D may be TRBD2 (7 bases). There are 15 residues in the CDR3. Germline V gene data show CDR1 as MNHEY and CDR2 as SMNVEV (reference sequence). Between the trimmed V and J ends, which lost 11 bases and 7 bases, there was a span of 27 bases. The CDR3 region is CARRGAGAGAGEQYF. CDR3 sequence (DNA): TGTGCCCGCCGGGGGGCGGGGGCAGGTGCGGGGGAGCAGTACTTC.

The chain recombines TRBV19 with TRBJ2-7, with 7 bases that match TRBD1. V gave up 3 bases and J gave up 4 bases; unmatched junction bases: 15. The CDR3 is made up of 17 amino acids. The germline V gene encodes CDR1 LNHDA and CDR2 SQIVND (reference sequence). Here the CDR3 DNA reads TGTGCCAGTAGTATGGAAGAAGGGGCAGGGGGAAGGTACGAGCAGTACTTC. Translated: CASSMEEGAGGRYEQYF.

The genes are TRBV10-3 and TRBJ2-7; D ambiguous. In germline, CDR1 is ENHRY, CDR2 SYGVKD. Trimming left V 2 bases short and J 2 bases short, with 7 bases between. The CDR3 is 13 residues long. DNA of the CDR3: TGTGCCATCAGTGAGACAGACCCCTACGAGCAGTACTTC. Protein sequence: CAISETDPYEQYF.

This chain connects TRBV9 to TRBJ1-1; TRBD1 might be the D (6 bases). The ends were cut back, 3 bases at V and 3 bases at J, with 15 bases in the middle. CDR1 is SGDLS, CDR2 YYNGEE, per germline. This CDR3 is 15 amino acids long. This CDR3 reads CASSAGTRGDTEAFF. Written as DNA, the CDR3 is TGTGCCAGCAGCGCAGGGACAAGAGGGGACACTGAAGCTTTCTTT.

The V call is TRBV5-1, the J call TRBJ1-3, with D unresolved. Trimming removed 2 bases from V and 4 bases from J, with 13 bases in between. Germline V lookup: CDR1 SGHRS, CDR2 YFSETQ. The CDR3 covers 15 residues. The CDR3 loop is CASSLHIGSGNTIYF. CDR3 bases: TGCGCCAGCAGCTTACATATCGGGTCCGGAAACACCATATATTTT.

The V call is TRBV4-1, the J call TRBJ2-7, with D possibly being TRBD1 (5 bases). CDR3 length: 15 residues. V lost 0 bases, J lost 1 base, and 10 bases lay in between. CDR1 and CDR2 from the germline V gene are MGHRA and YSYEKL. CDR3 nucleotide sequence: TGCGCCAGCAGCCAAGAACAGGCTGTTTCCTACGAGCAGTACTTC. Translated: CASSQEQAVSYEQYF.

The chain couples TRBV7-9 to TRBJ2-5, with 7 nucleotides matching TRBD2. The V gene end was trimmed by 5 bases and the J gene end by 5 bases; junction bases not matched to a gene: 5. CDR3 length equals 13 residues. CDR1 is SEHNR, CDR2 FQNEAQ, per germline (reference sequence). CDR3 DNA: TGTGCCAGCAGCCGGGGACTATCGGAGACCCAGTACTTC. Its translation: CASSRGLSETQYF.

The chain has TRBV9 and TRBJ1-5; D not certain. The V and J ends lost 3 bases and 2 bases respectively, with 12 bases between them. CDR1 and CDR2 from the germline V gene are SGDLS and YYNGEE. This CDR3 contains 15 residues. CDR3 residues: CASSEGLGGNQPQHF. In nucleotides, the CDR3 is TGTGCCAGCAGCGAAGGGCTCGGGGGCAATCAGCCCCAGCATTTT.

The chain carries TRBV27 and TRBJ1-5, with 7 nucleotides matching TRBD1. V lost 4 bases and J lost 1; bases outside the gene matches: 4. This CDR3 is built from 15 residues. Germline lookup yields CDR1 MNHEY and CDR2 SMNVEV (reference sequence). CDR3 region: CASSSMGQSNQPQHF. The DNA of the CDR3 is TGTGCCAGCAGTTCTATGGGACAGAGCAATCAGCCCCAGCATTTT.

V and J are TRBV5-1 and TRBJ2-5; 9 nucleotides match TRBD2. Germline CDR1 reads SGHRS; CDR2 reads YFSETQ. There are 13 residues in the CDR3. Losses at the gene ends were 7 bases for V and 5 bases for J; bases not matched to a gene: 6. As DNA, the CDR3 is TGCGCCAGCCAGCTAGCGGGAATGGAGACCCAGTACTTC. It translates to CASQLAGMETQYF.

This chain's CDR3 is CASSVATNGDTQYF. The CDR3 DNA is TGTGCCAGCAGCGTAGCAACTAACGGGGATACGCAGTATTTT. The chain has TRBV9 and TRBJ2-3; the D is unclear. CDR3 length equals 14 residues. The germline CDR1 and CDR2 sequences are SGDLS and YYNGEE. Trimming pared 0 bases from V and 6 bases from J, leaving 11 bases between.

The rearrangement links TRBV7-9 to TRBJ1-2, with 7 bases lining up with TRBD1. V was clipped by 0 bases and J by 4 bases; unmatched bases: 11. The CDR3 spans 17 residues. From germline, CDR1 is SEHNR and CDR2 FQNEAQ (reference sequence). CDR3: CASSLAGGARQGYGYTF. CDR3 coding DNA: TGTGCCAGCAGCTTAGCAGGGGGCGCGAGGCAAGGCTATGGCTACACCTTC.

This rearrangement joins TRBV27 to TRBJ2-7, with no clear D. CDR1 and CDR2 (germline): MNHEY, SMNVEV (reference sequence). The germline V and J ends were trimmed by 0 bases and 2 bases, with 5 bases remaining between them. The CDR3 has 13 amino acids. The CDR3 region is CASSLSTPYEQYF. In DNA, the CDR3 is TGTGCCAGCAGTTTATCGACACCCTACGAGCAGTACTTC.

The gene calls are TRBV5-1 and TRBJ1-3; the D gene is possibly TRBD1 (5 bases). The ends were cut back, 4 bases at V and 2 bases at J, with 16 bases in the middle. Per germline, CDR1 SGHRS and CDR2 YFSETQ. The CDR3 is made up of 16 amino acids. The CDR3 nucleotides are TGCGCCAGCAGCCCTCTAGGTTCGGGGGCTGGAAACACCATATATTTT. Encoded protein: CASSPLGSGAGNTIYF.